The 6 T cell receptor beta chains reported below all come from one sample, sequenced in a study of regulatory T cells in long-lasting Graves disease. For TCR beta, libraries came from iRepertoire HTBI primers and Arm-PCR of CDR3 regions. One entry per CDR3 protein results from TCRdb running MiXCR on the multiplex PCR reads. The sample includes roughly 440,000 distinct CDR3 sequences, 16% of them seen just once. Time point noted: newly diagnosed GD, antithyroid drugs for less than 3 months. Preparation of the TCR library used RNA extracted from PBMCs. This same sample was also part of a study on T cells in Graves' hyperthyroidism and ophthalmopathy.

Sample: peripheral blood mononuclear cells (PBMCs), taken at new diagnosis, from a patient treated with antithyroid drugs. These receptors originate from a woman between 18 and 29 years old with Graves disease.

The count of this clonotype is one. The chain employs TRBV19 and TRBJ2-6, with D uncertain. The germline V gene encodes CDR1 LNHDA and CDR2 SQIVND (reference sequence). V lost 7 bases and J lost 4, with 8 bases in between. This CDR3 has 13 amino acids. The CDR3 DNA sequence: TGTGCCAGTAAGCACCCCGGGGCCAACGTCCTGACTTTC. This sequence encodes CASKHPGANVLTF.

This clonotype has ten or more counts. This chain uses TRBV15 with TRBJ2-3; perhaps D is TRBD1 or TRBD2 (5 bases each). V shed 9 bases and J shed 0 bases, with 13 bases lying between them. Germline V gene lookup returns CDR1 LNHNV and CDR2 YYDKDF (reference sequence). This CDR3 is built from 14 residues. The DNA of the CDR3 is TGTGCCACTCGGGACCACTCTAGCACAGATACGCAGTATTTT. As protein: CATRDHSSTDTQYF.

This chain uses TRBV20-1 with TRBJ1-2; D possibly corresponds to TRBD1 (5 bases). Looked up from germline, CDR1 is DFQATT and CDR2 is SNEGSKA (reference sequence). The CDR3 covers 11 residues. V lost 3 bases, J lost 5 bases, and 7 bases lay in between. CDR3 amino acids: CSASGGYGYTF. The CDR3, as DNA: TGCAGTGCTAGCGGGGGATATGGCTACACCTTC.

The V call is TRBV9, the J call TRBJ2-3; D may be TRBD2 (5 bases). Per germline, CDR1 SGDLS and CDR2 YYNGEE. The length of the CDR3 is 16 residues. V lost 0 bases and J 2 bases, leaving 13 bases between the germline ends. The CDR3 coding sequence is TGTGCCAGCAGCGTAGAAGGTCTAGCTTTCACAGATACGCAGTATTTT. Residues: CASSVEGLAFTDTQYF.

The sample holds many counts of this clonotype. The rearrangement joins TRBV12-3 or TRBV12-4 to TRBJ2-2; D not certain. The CDR3 has 14 amino acids. The V end was cut by 10 bases, the J end by 1 base, with 13 bases between. CDR3 DNA sequence: TGTGCCATTGGCGCCTCAGGGAACACCGGGGAGCTGTTTTTT. Protein product: CAIGASGNTGELFF.

The CDR3 loop is CSVQSGWQGSEKLFF. The CDR3 region has the DNA TGCAGCGTTCAATCGGGTTGGCAGGGCTCTGAAAAACTGTTTTTT. The J gene is TRBJ1-4, the V gene TRBV29-1; D is possibly TRBD1 (5 bases). The germline V gene encodes CDR1 SQVTM and CDR2 ANQGSEA. The length of the CDR3 is 15 residues. Trimming cost V 5 bases and J 7 bases, with 20 bases left between them.